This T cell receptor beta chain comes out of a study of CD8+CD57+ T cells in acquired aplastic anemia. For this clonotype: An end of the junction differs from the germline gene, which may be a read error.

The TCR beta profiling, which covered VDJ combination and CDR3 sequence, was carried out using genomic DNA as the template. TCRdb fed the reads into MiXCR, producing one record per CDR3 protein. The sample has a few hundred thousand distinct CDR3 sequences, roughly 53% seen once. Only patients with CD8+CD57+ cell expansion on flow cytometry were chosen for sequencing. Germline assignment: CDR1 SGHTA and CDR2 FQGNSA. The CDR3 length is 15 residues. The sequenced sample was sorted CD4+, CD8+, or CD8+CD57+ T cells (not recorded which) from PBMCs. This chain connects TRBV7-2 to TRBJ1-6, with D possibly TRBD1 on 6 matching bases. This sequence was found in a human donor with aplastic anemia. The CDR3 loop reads CASSLGTAYNPPLHF. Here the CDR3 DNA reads TGTGCCAGCAGCTTAGGGACAGCCTATAATCCACCCCTCCACTTT.